A single sample is the source of the 5 T cell receptor beta chains below, sequenced in a study of monozygotic twins with cystic fibrosis. Data came from immunoSEQ multiplex PCR; TCRdb stores just in-frame clones and leaves some out. Among more than 9,500 clones listed, roughly 85% were seen once. Sequenced: blood. These receptors were obtained from a man aged 18 to 30 with cystic fibrosis.

The chain combines TRBV5-1 with TRBJ2-5; weak D call: TRBD1 (5 bases). With 3 bases removed from V and 5 bases from J, the gap between germline ends came to 11 bases. CDR1 and CDR2 from the germline V gene are SGHRS and YFSETQ. The CDR3 covers 13 residues. CDR3 protein: CASSWAGLETQYF. Here the CDR3 DNA reads TGCGCCAGCAGCTGGGCAGGGCTGGAGACCCAGTACTTC.

The rearrangement uses TRBV19 and TRBJ2-1; tentatively, D is TRBD2 (5 bases). The CDR3 runs to 12 residues. Trimming removed 5 bases from V and 14 bases from J, with 16 bases in between. Germline assignment: CDR1 LNHDA and CDR2 SQIVND (reference sequence). The CDR3 loop is CASSAPGSHEFF. The CDR3 DNA is TGTGCCAGTAGTGCGCCGGGGAGTCACGAGTTCTTC.

This clone was seen just once. The chain has TRBV15 and TRBJ2-7; 7 positions agree with TRBD2. Per germline, CDR1 LNHNV and CDR2 YYDKDF (reference sequence). The ends lost 5 bases at V and 2 bases at J; junction bases unmatched: 6. The CDR3 runs to 14 residues. The CDR3 coding sequence is TGTGCCACCAGCGCCCGACTAGCCCCCTACGAGCAGTACTTC. Translating gives CATSARLAPYEQYF.

The J gene is TRBJ1-5, the V gene TRBV4-3, with TRBD1 as a possible D gene (6 bases). There are 13 residues in the CDR3. The ends were cut back, 3 bases at V and 5 bases at J, with 8 bases in the middle. The germline V gene encodes CDR1 LGHNA and CDR2 YSLEER. This CDR3 is CASSQGADQPQHF. CDR3 DNA: TGCGCCAGCAGCCAGGGGGCCGATCAGCCCCAGCATTTT.

This chain joins TRBV7-9 and TRBJ2-3; D remains unclear. CDR1 and CDR2 from the germline V gene are SEHNR and FQNEAQ (reference sequence). V lost 1 base, J lost 3 bases, and 8 bases lay in between. The CDR3 runs 14 residues. The CDR3 nucleotides are TGTGCCAGCAGCTTAGGGCCTATTACAGATACGCAGTATTTT. This translates into CASSLGPITDTQYF.